These T cell receptor beta chains were read from a single sample in a study of OX40 agonist ivuxolimab in advanced cancers. The table came from immunoSEQ multiplex PCR; TCRdb's copy has only in-frame clones and leaves some out. The sample gives roughly 59,000 clones, roughly 92% of which show up once; over 10% is in the top ten. Material: CD4+ or CD8+ T cells sorted from blood, obtained in a trial of the OX40 agonist ivuxolimab. The source of these receptors is an adult with an advanced solid tumor such as melanoma, head and neck, liver or kidney cancer. CDR3s include the opening cysteine and the closing phenylalanine or tryptophan. D genes are given only for firm matches. For some rows the clone size is stated as once, few or many, or as a class when expanded; others skip it.

TGTGCCAGCAGCCAAGGACTAGCGGGAGGCAATGAGCAGTTCTTC	CASSQGLAGGNEQFF	TRBV4-2	15	TRBD2	-	TRBJ2-1
TGTGCCAGCAGCCCCTCGGGCGGGGCGGATAACTATGGCTACACCTTC	CASSPSGGADNYGYTF	TRBV27	16	-	once	TRBJ1-2
TGTGCCAGCGGCCCTACAGGGTCTAGCACAGATACGCAGTATTTT	CASGPTGSSTDTQYF	TRBV7-9	15	-	-	TRBJ2-3
TGTGCCAGCAGTTACTCGAACAGGGGGGAGACCCAGTACTTC	CASSYSNRGETQYF	TRBV6-5	14	TRBD1	-	TRBJ2-5
TGTGCCAGCAGTGTTCAGCCGGCCAATCAGCCCCAGCATTTT	CASSVQPANQPQHF	TRBV6-5	14	-	-	TRBJ1-5
TGTGCCAGCAGTTTAGCGGGTTTTCAGGACCAAGAGACCCAGTACTTC	CASSLAGFQDQETQYF	TRBV27	16	-	-	TRBJ2-5
TGTGCCAGCATGGTGAGGTCTTTGAGCAATCAGCCCCAGCATTTT	CASMVRSLSNQPQHF	TRBV6-1	15	-	-	TRBJ1-5
TGTGCCAGCAGTCGTAGCGGGGGGGCGAATGAGCAGTTCTTC	CASSRSGGANEQFF	TRBV6-9	14	TRBD2	once	TRBJ2-1
TGTGCCAGCAAGGAGCTGTCAGGGGAGGACTATGGCTACACCTTC	CASKELSGEDYGYTF	TRBV27	15	-	-	TRBJ1-2
TGTGCCAGCAGTTACTCGGTCGGGGGAGACCAGCCCCAGCATTTT	CASSYSVGGDQPQHF	TRBV6-5	15	-	-	TRBJ1-5
TGTGCCAGCAGCTTAGGTAGACTTTACGAGCAGTACTTC	CASSLGRLYEQYF	TRBV5-4	13	-	-	TRBJ2-7
TGCAGCGTTCGTTTAGCTAGCGGGGAGCTGTTTTTT	CSVRLASGELFF	TRBV29-1	12	-	-	TRBJ2-2
TGTGCCAGCTCACCACTGGGACCTGGAAACACCATATATTTT	CASSPLGPGNTIYF	TRBV18	14	-	-	TRBJ1-3
TGTGCCAGCAGTTCGGGACAGATCTACGAGCAGTACTTC	CASSSGQIYEQYF	TRBV27	13	TRBD1	-	TRBJ2-7
TGTGCCAGCAGCTTTGGTCCGCCCCGACATGGCTACACCTTC	CASSFGPPRHGYTF	TRBV13	14	-	-	TRBJ1-2
TGTGCCAGCAGGCCGGGACAGGCGGCCTACGAGCAGTACTTC	CASRPGQAAYEQYF	TRBV6-1	14	TRBD1	-	TRBJ2-7
TGCGCCAGCAGCCAAGTGGGGGCCTGGGAGACCCAGTACTTC	CASSQVGAWETQYF	TRBV4-1	14	-	-	TRBJ2-5
TGTGCCACCTCGAATAGGGAAGAGACCCAGTACTTC	CATSNREETQYF	TRBV15	12	-	-	TRBJ2-5
TGTGCCAGCAGTGAATATAAAGTCTCCTACAATGAGCAGTTCTTC	CASSEYKVSYNEQFF	TRBV25-1	15	-	-	TRBJ2-1
TGCGCCAGCAGCTCCGGGACAGGGACCTACAATGAGCAGTTCTTC	CASSSGTGTYNEQFF	TRBV5-1	15	TRBD1	few	TRBJ2-1
TGCGCCAGCCGGTGGACAGCAACTAATGAAAAACTGTTTTTT	CASRWTATNEKLFF	TRBV5-1	14	-	-	TRBJ1-4
TGTGCCAGCAGTTTCGTACTAGCGGGAGTTGGTACAGATACGCAGTATTTT	CASSFVLAGVGTDTQYF	TRBV27	17	TRBD2	-	TRBJ2-3
TGTGCCAGCAGTTTAGAAGCGGGAGGGCGAGATACGCAGTATTTT	CASSLEAGGRDTQYF	TRBV27	15	TRBD2	-	TRBJ2-3
TGTGCCAGCAGCTTAGGACATACCTACGAGCAGTACTTC	CASSLGHTYEQYF	TRBV7-9	13	-	-	TRBJ2-7